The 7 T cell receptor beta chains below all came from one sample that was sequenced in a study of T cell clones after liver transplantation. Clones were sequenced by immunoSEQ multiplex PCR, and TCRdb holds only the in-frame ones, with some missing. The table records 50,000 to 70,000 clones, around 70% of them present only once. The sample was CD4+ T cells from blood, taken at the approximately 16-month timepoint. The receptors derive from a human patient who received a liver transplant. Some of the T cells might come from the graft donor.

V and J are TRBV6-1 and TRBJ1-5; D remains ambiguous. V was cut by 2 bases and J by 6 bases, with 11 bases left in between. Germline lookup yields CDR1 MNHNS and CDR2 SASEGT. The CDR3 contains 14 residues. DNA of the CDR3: TGTGCCAGCAGTGAACCCCAGGCATCTCAGCCCCAGCATTTT. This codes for CASSEPQASQPQHF.

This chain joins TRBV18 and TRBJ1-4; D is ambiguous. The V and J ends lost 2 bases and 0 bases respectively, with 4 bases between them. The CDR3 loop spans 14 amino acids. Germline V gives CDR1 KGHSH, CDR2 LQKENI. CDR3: CASSPGTTNEKLFF. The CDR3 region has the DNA TGTGCCAGCTCACCAGGGACAACTAATGAAAAACTGTTTTTT.

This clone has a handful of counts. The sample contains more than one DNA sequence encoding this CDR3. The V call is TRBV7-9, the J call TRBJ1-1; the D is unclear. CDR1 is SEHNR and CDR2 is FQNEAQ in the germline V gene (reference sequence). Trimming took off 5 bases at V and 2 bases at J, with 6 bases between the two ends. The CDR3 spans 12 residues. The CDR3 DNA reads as TGTGCCAGCAGCACAGAAAACACTGAAGCTTTCTTT. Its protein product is CASSTENTEAFF.

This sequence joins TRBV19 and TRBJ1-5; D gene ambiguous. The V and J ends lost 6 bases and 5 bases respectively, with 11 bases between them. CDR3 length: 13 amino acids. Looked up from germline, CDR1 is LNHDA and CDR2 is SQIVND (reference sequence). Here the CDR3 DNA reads TGTGCCAGTAGCGGGAAAAGGGATCAGCCCCAGCATTTT. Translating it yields CASSGKRDQPQHF. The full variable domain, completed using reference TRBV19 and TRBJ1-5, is DGGITQSPKYLFRKEGQNVTLSCEQNLNHDAMYWYRQDPGQGLRLIYYSQIVNDFQKGDIAEGYSVSREKKESFPLTVTSAQKNPTAFYLCASSGKRDQPQHFGDGTRLSIL.

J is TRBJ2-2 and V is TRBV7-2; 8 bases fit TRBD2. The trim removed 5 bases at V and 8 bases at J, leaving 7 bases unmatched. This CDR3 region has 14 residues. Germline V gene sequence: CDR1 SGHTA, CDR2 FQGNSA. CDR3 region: CASSPFSGGGELFF. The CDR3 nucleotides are TGTGCCAGCAGCCCATTTTCGGGAGGGGGGGAGCTGTTTTTT.

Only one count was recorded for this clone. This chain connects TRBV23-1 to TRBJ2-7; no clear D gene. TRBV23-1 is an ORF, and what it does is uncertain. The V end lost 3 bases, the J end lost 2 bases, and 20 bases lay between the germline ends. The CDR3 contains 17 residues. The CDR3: CASSHSPRWLRPYEQYV. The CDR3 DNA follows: TGCGCCAGCAGTCACTCCCCTCGTTGGTTGAGACCCTACGAGCAGTACGTC.

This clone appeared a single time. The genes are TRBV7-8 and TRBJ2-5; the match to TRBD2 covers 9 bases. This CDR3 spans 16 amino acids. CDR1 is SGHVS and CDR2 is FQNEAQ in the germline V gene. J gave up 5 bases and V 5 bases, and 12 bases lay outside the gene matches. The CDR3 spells CASSDRLAARRETQYF. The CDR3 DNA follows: TGTGCCAGCAGCGACAGACTAGCGGCCCGTCGGGAGACCCAGTACTTC.